This T cell receptor beta chain was profiled in a study of blood T cell repertoires in COVID-19. Study in general: Sites across the United States, Italy and Spain contributed samples from acute and convalescent COVID-19. Nucleic acid was either cDNA or gDNA, and it came from T cells, B-cell-depleted T cells, or PBMCs.

Under the authors' procedure: Estimation of nucleated cell counts was performed using reference gene primer amplification. Sequencing used immunoSEQ multiplex PCR; TCRdb keeps in-frame clones, though not all of them. The DNA was the basis for D and trimming; V, J and clone size are from that table. The sample has more than 20,000 clones, about nine tenths seen once; the top ten hold 18%. The sequence derives from a human donor in a cohort sampled during active COVID-19. The sample comprised peripheral blood.

Written as DNA, the CDR3 is TGTGCCAGCAGCGTACACAGAGAAGAGACCCAGTACTTC. It encodes CASSVHREETQYF. The chain carries TRBV5-4 and TRBJ2-5; the D is unclear. CDR1 and CDR2 from the germline V gene are SGHNT and YYREEE (reference sequence). Trimming took off 4 bases at V and 3 bases at J, with 10 bases between the two ends. This CDR3 comprises 13 residues.